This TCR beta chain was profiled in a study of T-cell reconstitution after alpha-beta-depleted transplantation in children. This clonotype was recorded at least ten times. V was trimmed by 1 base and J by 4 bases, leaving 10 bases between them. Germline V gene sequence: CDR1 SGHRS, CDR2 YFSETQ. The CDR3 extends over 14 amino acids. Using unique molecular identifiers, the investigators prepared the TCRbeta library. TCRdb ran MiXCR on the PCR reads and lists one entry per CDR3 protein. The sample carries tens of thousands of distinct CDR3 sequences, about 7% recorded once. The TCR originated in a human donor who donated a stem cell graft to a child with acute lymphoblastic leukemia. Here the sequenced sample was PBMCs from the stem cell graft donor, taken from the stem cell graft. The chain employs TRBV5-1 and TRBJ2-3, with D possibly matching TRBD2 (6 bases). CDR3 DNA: TGCGCCAGCAGCTTGACGGGAGAGGCAGATACGCAGTATTTT. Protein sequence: CASSLTGEADTQYF.